This T cell receptor beta chain appears in the sequencing data of a study of PD-1 blockade in classical Hodgkin lymphoma. General study points: The study reported lower baseline TCR diversity in newly diagnosed patients than in healthy donors.

V gave up 3 bases and J gave up 2 bases, with 14 bases separating them. Germline-derived CDR1 and CDR2 are SGHTA and FQGTGA. The CDR3 consists of 16 residues. Time point here: cycle 4 day 1 (C4D1), after about 6 weeks of nivolumab. Each and every patient relapsed after autologous stem cell transplantation, and patients got differing brentuximab vedotin exposure. Thawed PBMCs underwent magnetic negative selection to yield purified CD4+ T cells. Complete response, partial response or progressive disease was recorded as best response. The protocol was immunoSEQ multiplex PCR, while the TCRdb copy is restricted to in-frame clones and leaves out a portion. The sample includes about 21,000 clones, 72% of them seen just once. As concerns this clone: Its specificity is not known.

The sequencing here drew on CD4+ T cells from blood, taken before the fourth cycle of nivolumab. This chain joins TRBV7-3 and TRBJ1-3; D gene unclear. This TCR derives from a human donor with classical Hodgkin lymphoma. The CDR3 reads CASSLNGPTTGNTIYF. In nucleotides, the CDR3 is TGTGCCAGCAGCTTGAACGGACCCACGACTGGAAACACCATATATTTT.